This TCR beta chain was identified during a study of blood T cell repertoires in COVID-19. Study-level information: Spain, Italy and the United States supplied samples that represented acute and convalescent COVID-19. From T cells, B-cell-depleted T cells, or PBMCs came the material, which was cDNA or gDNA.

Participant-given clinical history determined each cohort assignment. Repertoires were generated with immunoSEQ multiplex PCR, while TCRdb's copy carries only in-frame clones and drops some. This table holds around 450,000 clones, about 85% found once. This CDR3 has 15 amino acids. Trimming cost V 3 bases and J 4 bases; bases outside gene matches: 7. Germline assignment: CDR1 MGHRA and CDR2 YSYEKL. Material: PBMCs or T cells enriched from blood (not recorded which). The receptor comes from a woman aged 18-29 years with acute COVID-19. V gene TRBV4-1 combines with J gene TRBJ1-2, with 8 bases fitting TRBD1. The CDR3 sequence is CASSQGQAGLYGYTF. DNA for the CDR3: TGCGCCAGCAGCCAGGGACAGGCCGGGCTCTATGGCTACACCTTC.